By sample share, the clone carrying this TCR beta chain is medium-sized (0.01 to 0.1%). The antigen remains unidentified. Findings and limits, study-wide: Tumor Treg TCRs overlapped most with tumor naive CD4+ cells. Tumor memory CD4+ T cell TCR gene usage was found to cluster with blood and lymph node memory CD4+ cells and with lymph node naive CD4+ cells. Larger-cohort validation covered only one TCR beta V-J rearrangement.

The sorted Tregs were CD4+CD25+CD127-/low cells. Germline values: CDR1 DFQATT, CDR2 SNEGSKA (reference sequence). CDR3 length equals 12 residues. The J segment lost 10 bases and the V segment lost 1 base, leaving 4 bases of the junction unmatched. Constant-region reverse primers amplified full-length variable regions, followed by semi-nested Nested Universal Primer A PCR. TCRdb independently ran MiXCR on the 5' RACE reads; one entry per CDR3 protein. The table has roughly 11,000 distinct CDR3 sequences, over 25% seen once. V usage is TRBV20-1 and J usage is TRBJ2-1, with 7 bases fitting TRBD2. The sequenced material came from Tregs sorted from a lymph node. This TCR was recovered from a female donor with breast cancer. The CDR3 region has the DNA TGCAGTGCTAGAGTAGCTAGCGGAGAGCAGTTCTTC. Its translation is CSARVASGEQFF.